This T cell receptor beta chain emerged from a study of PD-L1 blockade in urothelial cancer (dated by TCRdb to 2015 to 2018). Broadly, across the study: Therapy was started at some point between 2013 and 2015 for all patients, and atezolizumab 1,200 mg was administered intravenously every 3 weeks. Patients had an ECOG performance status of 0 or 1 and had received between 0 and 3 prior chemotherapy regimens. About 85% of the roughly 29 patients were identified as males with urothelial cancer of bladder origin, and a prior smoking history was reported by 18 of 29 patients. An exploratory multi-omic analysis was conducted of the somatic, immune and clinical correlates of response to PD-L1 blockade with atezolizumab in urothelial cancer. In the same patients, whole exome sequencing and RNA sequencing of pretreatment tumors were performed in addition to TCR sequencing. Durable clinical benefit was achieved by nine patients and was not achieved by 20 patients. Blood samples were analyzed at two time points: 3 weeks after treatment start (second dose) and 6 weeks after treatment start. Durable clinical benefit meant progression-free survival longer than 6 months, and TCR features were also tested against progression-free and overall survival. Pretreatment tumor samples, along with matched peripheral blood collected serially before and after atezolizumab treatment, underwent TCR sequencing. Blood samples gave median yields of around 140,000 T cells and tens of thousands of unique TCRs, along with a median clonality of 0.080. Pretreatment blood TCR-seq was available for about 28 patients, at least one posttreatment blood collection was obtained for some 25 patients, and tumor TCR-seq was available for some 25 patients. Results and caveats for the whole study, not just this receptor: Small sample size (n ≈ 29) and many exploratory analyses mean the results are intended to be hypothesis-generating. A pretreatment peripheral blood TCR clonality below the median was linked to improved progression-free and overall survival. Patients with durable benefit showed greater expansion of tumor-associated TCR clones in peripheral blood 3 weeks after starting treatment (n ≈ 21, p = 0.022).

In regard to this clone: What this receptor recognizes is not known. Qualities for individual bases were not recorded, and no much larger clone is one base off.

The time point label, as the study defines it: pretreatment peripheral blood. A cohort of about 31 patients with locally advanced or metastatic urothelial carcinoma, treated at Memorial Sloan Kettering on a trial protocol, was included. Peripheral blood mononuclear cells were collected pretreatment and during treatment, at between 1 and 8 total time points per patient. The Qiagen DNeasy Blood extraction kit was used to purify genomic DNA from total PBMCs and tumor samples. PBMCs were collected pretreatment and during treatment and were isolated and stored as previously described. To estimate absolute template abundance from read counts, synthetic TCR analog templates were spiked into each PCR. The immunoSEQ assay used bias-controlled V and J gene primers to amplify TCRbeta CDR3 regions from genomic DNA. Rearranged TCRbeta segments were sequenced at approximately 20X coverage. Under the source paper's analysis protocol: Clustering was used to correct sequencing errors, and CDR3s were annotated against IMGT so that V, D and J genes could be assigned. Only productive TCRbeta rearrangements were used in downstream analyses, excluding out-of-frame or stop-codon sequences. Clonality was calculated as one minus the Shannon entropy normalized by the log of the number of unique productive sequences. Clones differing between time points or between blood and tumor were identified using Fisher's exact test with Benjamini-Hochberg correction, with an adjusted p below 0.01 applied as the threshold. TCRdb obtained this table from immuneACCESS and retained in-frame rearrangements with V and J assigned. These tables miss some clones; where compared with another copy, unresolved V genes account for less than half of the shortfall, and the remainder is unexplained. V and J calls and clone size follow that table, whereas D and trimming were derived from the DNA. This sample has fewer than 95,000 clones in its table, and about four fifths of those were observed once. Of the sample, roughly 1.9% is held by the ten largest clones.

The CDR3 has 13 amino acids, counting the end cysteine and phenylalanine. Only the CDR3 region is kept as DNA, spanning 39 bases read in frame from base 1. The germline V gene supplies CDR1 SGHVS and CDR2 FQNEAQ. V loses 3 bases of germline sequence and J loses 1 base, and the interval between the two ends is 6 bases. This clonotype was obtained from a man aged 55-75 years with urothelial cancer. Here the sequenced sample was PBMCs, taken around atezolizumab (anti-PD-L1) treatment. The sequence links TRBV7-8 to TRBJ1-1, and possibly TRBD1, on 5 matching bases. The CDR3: CASSFQGNTEAFF. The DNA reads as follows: TGTGCCAGCAGCTTTCAGGGGAACACTGAAGCTTTCTTT.